These 11 T cell receptor beta chains came from one sample sequenced in a study of blood T cell repertoires in COVID-19. Sequencing was performed with immunoSEQ multiplex PCR; in TCRdb, only in-frame clones are kept and a portion is missing. This sample has approximately 260,000 clones, with 89% found just once. Material: peripheral blood. The origin of the receptors is a woman in her 40s who had recovered from COVID-19.

The rearrangement links TRBV15 to TRBJ2-7; TRBD1 agrees at 10 bases. This CDR3 is built from 17 residues. Germline V gene data show CDR1 as LNHNV and CDR2 as YYDKDF (reference sequence). Trimming at V came to 0 bases and at J to 6 bases, leaving 11 bases not matched to a gene. Written as DNA, the CDR3 is TGTGCCACCAGCAGAGATCAAGGGACAGGGGAGAATGGCGAGCAGTACGTC. Residues: CATSRDQGTGENGEQYV.

The chain links TRBV19 to TRBJ2-2, with D tentatively TRBD2 (6 bases). Germline V CDR1 and CDR2: LNHDA, SQIVND (reference sequence). V lost 6 bases, J lost 7 bases, and 21 bases lay in between. The CDR3 runs to 16 residues. CDR3 DNA: TGTGCCAGTAGCGGTGGGGCGGGGACCTTCTACGGGGAGCTGTTTTTT. Translating gives CASSGGAGTFYGELFF.

This clone was observed a single time. The chain links TRBV5-6 to TRBJ2-7; 7 positions match TRBD1. J gave up 3 bases and V 1 base, and 4 bases lay outside the gene matches. Germline-derived CDR1 and CDR2 are SGHDT and YYEEEE. The CDR3 has 14 residues. CDR3 protein: CASSLQGVRYEQYF. In DNA form, the CDR3 reads TGTGCCAGCAGCTTGCAGGGGGTCCGCTACGAGCAGTACTTC.

The rearrangement joins TRBV28 to TRBJ2-1, with 9 bases matching TRBD1. This CDR3 spans 12 amino acids. Germline V gene lookup returns CDR1 MDHEN and CDR2 SYDVKM. Losses at the gene ends were 5 bases for V and 9 bases for J; bases not matched to a gene: 2. CDR3 in amino acids: CASSGQGREQFF. In DNA, the CDR3 is TGTGCCAGCAGTGGACAGGGGCGTGAGCAGTTCTTC.

The chain combines TRBV9 with TRBJ2-1, with 14 nucleotides matching TRBD2. Looked up from germline, CDR1 is SGDLS and CDR2 is YYNGEE. This CDR3 comprises 20 residues. Trimming at V came to 0 bases and at J to 6 bases, leaving 14 bases not matched to a gene. The chain's CDR3 is CASSVGFDWLGTSGSNEQFF. The DNA of the CDR3 is TGTGCCAGCAGCGTAGGATTTGATTGGCTGGGGACTAGCGGGAGCAATGAGCAGTTCTTC.

V usage is TRBV18 and J usage is TRBJ2-2; possible D gene TRBD2, 5 bases. Trimming removed 4 bases at V and 7 bases at J, with 10 bases between. CDR3 length: 13 residues. Germline CDR1 reads KGHSH; CDR2 reads LQKENI. CDR3 sequence: CASSQGVGGELFF. The CDR3 nucleotides read TGTGCCAGCTCACAGGGAGTAGGCGGGGAGCTGTTTTTT.

This clone was seen ten or more times. The chain links TRBV27 to TRBJ2-2, with 9 bases matching TRBD1. V lost 5 bases and J lost 7; bases outside the gene matches: 5. The CDR3 runs 14 residues. Germline V CDR1 and CDR2: MNHEY, SMNVEV (reference sequence). CDR3 nucleotides: TGTGCCAGCAGTCATGACAGGGGGAACGGGGAGCTGTTTTTT. Translating gives CASSHDRGNGELFF.

This clone is a singleton in its sample. Here the CDR3 reads CARPTGNNSPLHF. The CDR3 DNA follows: TGTGCCAGACCGACTGGAAATAATTCACCCCTCCACTTT. The V and J genes are TRBV5-3 and TRBJ1-6; unclear D gene. TRBV5-3 is an ORF, and what it does is uncertain. CDR3 length: 13 residues. V was shortened by 7 bases and J by 5 bases, with 10 bases between the two germline ends.

The chain uses TRBV9 and TRBJ2-5; TRBD1 matches at 7 bases. The CDR3 is 14 amino acids. Unmatched junction bases numbered 4, after V lost 3 bases and J lost 2 bases. Germline loops: CDR1 SGDLS, CDR2 YYNGEE. The DNA of the CDR3 is TGTGCCAGCAGCGGGGACAGCGAACAAGAGACCCAGTACTTC. Translation: CASSGDSEQETQYF. Full variable domain (outside the CDR3, taken from reference TRBV9 and TRBJ2-5): DSGVTQTPKHLITATGQRVTLRCSPRSGDLSVYWYQQSLDQGLQFLIQYYNGEERAKGNILERFSAQQFPDLHSELNLSSLELGDSALYFCASSGDSEQETQYFGPGTRLLVL.

The chain carries TRBV10-3 and TRBJ2-7; D is perhaps TRBD2 (6 bases). CDR1 and CDR2 (germline): ENHRY, SYGVKD. Between the trimmed V and J ends, which lost 8 bases and 0 bases, there was a span of 11 bases. This CDR3 comprises 13 residues. The CDR3 loop reads CAIGAGGSYEQYF. Here the CDR3 DNA reads TGTGCCATCGGGGCCGGGGGCTCCTACGAGCAGTACTTC.

V and J are TRBV2 and TRBJ2-1; the match to TRBD1 covers 7 bases. The ends lost 11 bases at V and 3 bases at J; junction bases unmatched: 7. CDR1 and CDR2 from the germline V gene are SNHLY and FYNNEI. This CDR3 comprises 13 residues. The CDR3 nucleotides are TGTGCCGCCCGTCAGGGGGTCTACAATGAGCAGTTCTTC. It yields the protein CAARQGVYNEQFF.